This TCR beta chain was found in a study of response to subunit inactivated influenza vaccine. Points from the study as a whole: Few additional T cells are recruited per seasonal influenza vaccination, authors suggested.

As for this clonotype: Its matching antigen is unknown.

TCRdb re-called the RT-PCR reads with MiXCR, one entry per CDR3 protein. The data show roughly 670,000 distinct CDR3 sequences, about 14% seen once. The receptor was derived from a man in his forties or fifties who received an inactivated influenza vaccine. The source material was PBMCs from blood, sampled 14 days before vaccination.

The CDR3, as DNA: TGTGCCAGCAGCGTCCAGTTTGACTCCTACAATGAGCAGTTCTTC. This encodes CASSVQFDSYNEQFF. The chain links TRBV9 to TRBJ2-1, with D uncertain. Germline V gives CDR1 SGDLS, CDR2 YYNGEE. The V end lost 2 bases, the J end lost 0 bases, and 9 bases lay between the germline ends. The CDR3 covers 15 residues.